Below are 32 T cell receptor beta chains sequenced from a single sample in a study of blood T cell repertoires in COVID-19. Clones were sequenced by immunoSEQ multiplex PCR, and TCRdb holds only the in-frame ones, with some missing. The sample records under 300,000 clones, 84% being singletons. Sample: peripheral blood. These receptor sequences come from a woman between 40 and 55 years old who had recovered from COVID-19.

The chain recombines TRBV7-9 with TRBJ2-7; TRBD1 is a possible D gene (6 bases). CDR1 and CDR2 from the germline V gene are SEHNR and FQNEAQ (reference sequence). The CDR3 has 14 amino acids. With 3 bases removed from V and 6 bases from J, the gap between germline ends came to 15 bases. The CDR3 region has the DNA TGTGCCAGCAGCTTCGGTACAGGGATCAGCGAGCAGTACTTC. This translates into CASSFGTGISEQYF.

This rearrangement joins TRBV6-5 to TRBJ1-2; D is uncertain. Germline CDR1 reads MNHEY; CDR2 reads SVGAGI. This CDR3 is built from 12 residues. V was pared by 7 bases and J by 5 bases, with 11 bases between. CDR3 sequence (DNA): TGTGCCAGCACCTTGAACTGGTATGGCTACACCTTC. It encodes CASTLNWYGYTF.

This rearrangement joins TRBV10-1 to TRBJ1-2; TRBD1 matches at 10 bases. The CDR3 is 17 residues long. Germline V gene lookup returns CDR1 WNHNN and CDR2 SYGVQD (reference sequence). Trimming removed 9 bases from V and 5 bases from J; junction bases left unmatched: 18. DNA for the CDR3: TGCGCCAGAACTGGACAGGGGGTTTGGCGGGCCCTATATGGCTACACCTTC. Its protein product is CARTGQGVWRALYGYTF.

In its sample, this clone was seen once. The chain is built from TRBV2 and TRBJ2-6, with a tentative D call TRBD1 (6 bases). V was cut by 8 bases and J by 0 bases, with 20 bases left in between. Germline V CDR1 and CDR2: SNHLY, FYNNEI. The CDR3 has 18 residues. CDR3 sequence (DNA): TGTGCCAGCCGCAAGAGGGGGTTCGGTAGCTCTGGGGCCAACGTCCTGACTTTC. Residues: CASRKRGFGSSGANVLTF.

The rearrangement joins TRBV7-2 to TRBJ1-5; D is perhaps TRBD1 (5 bases). Trimming removed 3 bases at V and 5 bases at J, with 11 bases between. CDR3 length: 14 amino acids. In germline, CDR1 is SGHTA, CDR2 FQGNSA. The CDR3 coding sequence is TGTGCCAGCAGCTTTAACAGGCAGTATCAGCCCCAGCATTTT. Its translation: CASSFNRQYQPQHF.

The V and J genes are TRBV18 and TRBJ2-5, with D possibly being TRBD1 (6 bases). Trimming cost V 8 bases and J 5 bases, with 21 bases left between them. The CDR3 length is 15 residues. Germline-derived CDR1 and CDR2 are KGHSH and LQKENI. The CDR3 DNA follows: TGTGCCAGCCACAAGGGGCAGGGGTCCATGGAGACCCAGTACTTC. This codes for CASHKGQGSMETQYF.

This chain links TRBV5-1 with TRBJ1-1; 8 bases map to TRBD1. Losses at the gene ends were 3 bases for V and 2 bases for J; bases not matched to a gene: 9. Germline values: CDR1 SGHRS, CDR2 YFSETQ. The CDR3 spans 16 residues. The CDR3 reads CASSSSQGAYNTEAFF. The CDR3 coding sequence is TGCGCCAGCAGCTCTTCCCAGGGGGCATATAACACTGAAGCTTTCTTT.

J is TRBJ1-5 and V is TRBV18, with 8 bases that match TRBD1. CDR3 length equals 14 residues. Germline V gene lookup returns CDR1 KGHSH and CDR2 LQKENI. The V and J ends lost 2 bases and 6 bases, in that order; junction bases with no gene match: 3. The CDR3 loop is CASSPGQGLQPQHF. The CDR3 DNA reads as TGTGCCAGCTCACCAGGACAGGGCCTTCAGCCCCAGCATTTT.

The V and J genes are TRBV9 and TRBJ1-2; D gene ambiguous. Germline V gene data show CDR1 as SGDLS and CDR2 as YYNGEE. V was pared by 3 bases and J by 5 bases, with 8 bases between. The CDR3 consists of 12 residues. Here the CDR3 DNA reads TGTGCCAGCAGCGACCGGAGATATGGCTACACCTTC. Translation: CASSDRRYGYTF.

This clone showed up just once. CDR3: CASSSKTAPGHNYNEQFF. The CDR3 bases are TGCGCCAGCAGCTCCAAAACAGCGCCAGGACACAACTACAATGAGCAGTTCTTC. This rearrangement joins TRBV5-1 to TRBJ2-1; possible D gene TRBD1, 5 bases. V dropped 3 bases and J dropped 3 bases, with 22 bases sitting between them. CDR1 is SGHRS, CDR2 YFSETQ, per germline. The length of the CDR3 is 18 residues. Variable domain in full (rest from reference TRBV5-1 and TRBJ2-1): KAGVTQTPRYLIKTRGQQVTLSCSPISGHRSVSWYQQTPGQGLQFLFEYFSETQRNKGNFPGRFSGRQFSNSRSEMNVSTLELGDSALYLCASSSKTAPGHNYNEQFFGPGTRLTVL.

The rearrangement joins TRBV5-1 to TRBJ1-2; maybe TRBD1 (5 bases). The CDR3 covers 13 residues. V dropped 7 bases and J dropped 7 bases, with 17 bases sitting between them. Germline V lookup: CDR1 SGHRS, CDR2 YFSETQ. DNA of the CDR3: TGCGCCAGCTCCCTTACAGGTACTGGTGGCTACACCTTC. Encoded protein: CASSLTGTGGYTF.

A single count supports this clone. The V and J genes are TRBV30 and TRBJ1-1, with D possibly TRBD1 on 6 matching bases. The CDR3 extends over 16 amino acids. Germline assignment: CDR1 GTSNPN and CDR2 SVGIG (reference sequence). V lost 3 bases, J lost 1 base, and 18 bases lay in between. CDR3 loop: CAWSKRRTAQNTEAFF. In nucleotides, the CDR3 is TGTGCCTGGAGCAAACGGAGGACAGCACAGAACACTGAAGCTTTCTTT.

V and J are TRBV6-5 and TRBJ1-1; TRBD1 matches 7 bases. Germline V gene data show CDR1 as MNHEY and CDR2 as SVGAGI. The CDR3 totals 16 residues. With 0 bases clipped from V and 1 base from J, the junction kept 5 bases outside the gene matches. CDR3 nucleotides: TGTGCCAGCAGTTACTCGCCCACAGGGGCGAACACTGAAGCTTTCTTT. Its translation: CASSYSPTGANTEAFF.

This chain joins TRBV28 and TRBJ1-5; a possible D gene is TRBD1 (5 bases). The CDR3 covers 19 residues. V was clipped by 2 bases and J by 8 bases, with 28 bases between them. CDR1 is MDHEN, CDR2 SYDVKM, per germline. This CDR3 reads CASSLLKLGLGVRIKPQHF. CDR3 sequence (DNA): TGTGCCAGCAGTTTACTGAAGTTGGGACTGGGAGTCCGAATCAAGCCCCAGCATTTT.

V gene TRBV29-1 combines with J gene TRBJ2-4; D gene uncertain. The CDR3 has 10 residues. V lost 6 bases and J 6 bases, leaving 6 bases between the germline ends. Germline V gene data show CDR1 as SQVTM and CDR2 as ANQGSEA. The CDR3 coding sequence is TGCAGCGTCGTCGTAAACATTCAGTACTTC. Translating gives CSVVVNIQYF.

The chain uses TRBV3-1 (or the pseudogene TRBV3-2) and TRBJ1-1; D gene unclear. Germline CDR1 is LGHDT and CDR2 is YNNKEL (reference sequence). The CDR3 runs 13 residues. V lost 1 base, J lost 5 bases, and 8 bases lay in between. CDR3 coding DNA: TGTGCCAGCAGCCAAGCGGTAGCTACTGAAGCTTTCTTT. Its translation: CASSQAVATEAFF.

The V gene is TRBV7-3, the J gene TRBJ2-2; D possibly corresponds to TRBD1 (6 bases). Trimming removed 5 bases at V and 0 bases at J, with 13 bases between. The germline V gene encodes CDR1 SGHTA and CDR2 FQGTGA. There are 16 residues in the CDR3. Here the CDR3 DNA reads TGTGCCAGCAGCCCGCGAACAGGGACGAACACCGGGGAGCTGTTTTTT. Its protein product is CASSPRTGTNTGELFF.

A few counts support this clone. Here the CDR3 DNA reads TGTGCCAGCAGCTTAGTATCCTACGAGCAGTACTTC. This gives the protein CASSLVSYEQYF. This chain joins TRBV11-2 and TRBJ2-7; D unclear. The germline V gene encodes CDR1 SGHAT and CDR2 FQNNGV. The CDR3 covers 12 residues. The V end was cut by 1 base, the J end by 1 base, with 2 bases between. Full variable domain (outside the CDR3, taken from reference TRBV11-2 and TRBJ2-7): EAGVAQSPRYKIIEKRQSVAFWCNPISGHATLYWYQQILGQGPKLLIQFQNNGVVDDSQLPKDRFSAERLKGVDSTLKIQPAKLEDSAVYLCASSLVSYEQYFGPGTRLTVT.

The chain joins TRBV15 to TRBJ2-1; weak D call: TRBD2 (6 bases). V was clipped by 8 bases and J by 4 bases, with 6 bases between them. The CDR3 has 11 amino acids. Germline CDR1 LNHNV, CDR2 YYDKDF (reference sequence). The CDR3 DNA reads TGTGCCACCCGGGGGTACAATGAGCAGTTCTTC. Translation: CATRGYNEQFF.

The chain employs TRBV7-8 and TRBJ1-6; the D is unclear. CDR1 is SGHVS and CDR2 is FQNEAQ in the germline V gene. V was trimmed by 6 bases and J by 11 bases, leaving 14 bases between them. The CDR3 length is 13 residues. Here the CDR3 reads CASSSDFMAPLHF. The CDR3 coding sequence is TGTGCCAGCAGTTCGGACTTTATGGCACCCCTCCACTTT.

The gene calls are TRBV28 and TRBJ2-2; D perhaps matches TRBD1 (6 bases). CDR3 length: 13 amino acids. Trimming left V 6 bases short and J 8 bases short, with 13 bases between. CDR1 MDHEN and CDR2 SYDVKM come from the germline V gene. CDR3 loop: CASRRTARGELFF. The CDR3 nucleotides read TGTGCCAGCAGAAGGACAGCTAGGGGGGAGCTGTTTTTT. The whole variable domain, filled in from reference TRBV28 and TRBJ2-2, reads DVKVTQSSRYLVKRTGEKVFLECVQDMDHENMFWYRQDPGLGLRLIYFSYDVKMKEKGDIPEGYSVSREKKERFSLILESASTNQTSMYLCASRRTARGELFFGEGSRLTVL.

The chain combines TRBV5-6 with TRBJ2-4; perhaps TRBD1 as D (5 bases). Per the germline V gene, CDR1 is SGHDT and CDR2 is YYEEEE. V lost 4 bases and J 1 base, leaving 9 bases between the germline ends. The CDR3 consists of 14 residues. The CDR3 DNA sequence: TGTGCCAGCAGCCCAGGGATTGCCAAAAACATTCAGTACTTC. Protein: CASSPGIAKNIQYF.

The chain links TRBV5-8 to TRBJ1-2; no reliable D call. With 4 bases removed from V and 4 bases from J, the gap between germline ends came to 11 bases. The CDR3 extends over 13 amino acids. Germline V gene sequence: CDR1 SGHTS, CDR2 YDEGEE. The CDR3 spells CASSPGSSYGYTF. CDR3 bases: TGTGCCAGCAGCCCCGGGAGCTCCTATGGCTACACCTTC.

This chain joins TRBV7-9 and TRBJ1-2; D perhaps matches TRBD1 (6 bases). The CDR3 runs 13 residues. Germline loops: CDR1 SEHNR, CDR2 FQNEAQ (reference sequence). V dropped 6 bases and J dropped 4 bases, with 12 bases sitting between them. CDR3 amino acids: CASSSQTGYGYTF. CDR3 nucleotide sequence: TGTGCCAGCAGTTCTCAGACAGGCTATGGCTACACCTTC.

This chain links TRBV18 with TRBJ2-3; no reliable D call. The CDR3 extends over 13 amino acids. Per germline, CDR1 KGHSH and CDR2 LQKENI. Trimming took 3 bases from V and 1 from J, leaving 5 bases between them. Here the CDR3 DNA reads TGTGCCAGCTCACCTCCGGGCACAGATACGCAGTATTTT. It encodes CASSPPGTDTQYF.

Details on this clone: This specimen includes other DNA sequences encoding the same CDR3. The chain links TRBV7-9 to TRBJ1-1; TRBD1 might be the D (6 bases). The CDR3 contains 12 residues. Trimming removed 6 bases at V and 4 bases at J, with 9 bases between. From germline, CDR1 is SEHNR and CDR2 FQNEAQ (reference sequence). The CDR3 DNA reads as TGTGCCAGCAGTTCACAGGGCACTGAAGCTTTCTTT. It encodes CASSSQGTEAFF.

The V gene is TRBV7-6, the J gene TRBJ2-5; TRBD2 aligns across 9 bases. Germline loops: CDR1 SGHVS, CDR2 FNYEAQ. With 3 bases clipped from V and 5 bases from J, the junction kept 10 bases outside the gene matches. The length of the CDR3 is 16 residues. The CDR3 loop is CASSFSSGMKWETQYF. CDR3 nucleotides: TGTGCCAGCAGCTTTTCTAGCGGGATGAAATGGGAGACCCAGTACTTC.

Here the CDR3 DNA reads TGCAGTGCTAGTGGGCGGGCTCGAGAAAAACTGTTTTTT. It encodes CSASGRAREKLFF. The chain combines TRBV20-1 with TRBJ1-4; no reliable D call. The CDR3 sequence is 13 residues long. Per germline, CDR1 DFQATT and CDR2 SNEGSKA (reference sequence). Trimming cost V 3 bases and J 8 bases, with 13 bases left between them.

In its sample, this clone was seen a few times. The chain carries TRBV2 and TRBJ1-1, with D unresolved. Germline V gene lookup returns CDR1 SNHLY and CDR2 FYNNEI. Trimming removed 7 bases at V and 5 bases at J, with 17 bases between. The CDR3 has 14 residues. The CDR3 region is CASIPVAEGTEAFF. As DNA, the CDR3 is TGTGCCAGCATCCCGGTGGCAGAGGGAACTGAAGCTTTCTTT.

Only one count was recorded for this clone. This chain uses TRBV10-3 with TRBJ1-6; D might be TRBD1 (6 bases). Trimming pared 0 bases from V and 9 bases from J, leaving 18 bases between. The CDR3 has 17 amino acids. Per germline, CDR1 ENHRY and CDR2 SYGVKD. CDR3 coding DNA: TGTGCCATCAGTGAGTCGGGACATAGGCCGGGCGGTTCACCCCTCCACTTT. Residues: CAISESGHRPGGSPLHF.

This clone turned up a few times. This CDR3 is also generated by other DNA sequences in the sample. The V call is TRBV5-1, the J call TRBJ1-6; 7 bases align to TRBD1. Germline CDR1 is SGHRS and CDR2 is YFSETQ. The CDR3 is 15 amino acids. The J segment lost 7 bases and the V segment lost 0 bases, leaving 4 bases of the junction unmatched. The CDR3 reads CASSLGQGTNSPLHF. CDR3 nucleotide sequence: TGCGCCAGCAGCTTGGGACAGGGAACCAATTCACCCCTCCACTTT.

The chain recombines TRBV2 with TRBJ1-3, with no clear D. Trimming pared 7 bases from V and 1 base from J, leaving 8 bases between. CDR1 and CDR2 from the germline V gene are SNHLY and FYNNEI. CDR3 length: 13 residues. This CDR3 is CASNYQSGNTIYF. CDR3 nucleotide sequence: TGTGCCAGCAATTACCAGTCTGGAAACACCATATATTTT.